The clone carrying this TCR beta chain appeared many times. Trimming stripped 2 bases from V and 3 bases from J, with 14 bases between. The CDR3 covers 16 residues. Per germline, CDR1 MDHEN and CDR2 SYDVKM. The sample's time point: longitudinal time-point 2. This sample stems from a study of neurological immune-mediated disorders. Over 160 million TCR-beta sequences from 15-18 subjects were obtained in each sequencing run. TCRdb ran MiXCR on the 5' RACE reads and lists one entry per CDR3 protein. The sample gives roughly 98,000 distinct CDR3 sequences, under 15% of which show up once; roughly 5% is in the top ten.

The sequence came from a female donor with HTLV-1-associated myelopathy (HAM/TSP). Sample: PBMCs. This chain joins TRBV28 and TRBJ2-4; weak D call: TRBD2 (5 bases). The CDR3 is CASSLVVYGVKNIQYF. The DNA for the CDR3 is TGTGCCAGCAGTTTAGTCGTTTACGGGGTCAAAAACATTCAGTACTTC.